This T cell receptor beta chain was recorded in a study of blood T cell repertoires in COVID-19. In germline, CDR1 is MNHEY, CDR2 SVGAGI. V lost 7 bases and J 1 base, leaving 13 bases between the germline ends. The CDR3 loop spans 14 amino acids. In this sample, this clone turned up a few times. The authors' processing: Quantification of nucleated cells was approximated via reference gene primer amplification. Sequencing used immunoSEQ multiplex PCR; TCRdb keeps in-frame clones, though not all of them. The V and J calls and clone size are taken from that table; D and trimming were inferred from the DNA. Here the sample spans a few hundred thousand clones, roughly 90% being singletons.

The sequence derives from a woman aged 55-75 years with COVID-19, enrolled during active disease. The V gene is TRBV6-5, the J gene TRBJ1-1; no firm D call. Material for sequencing was peripheral blood. CDR3 in amino acids: CASTVGRGNTEAFF. CDR3 nucleotide sequence: TGTGCCAGCACTGTAGGGCGGGGGAACACTGAAGCTTTCTTT.